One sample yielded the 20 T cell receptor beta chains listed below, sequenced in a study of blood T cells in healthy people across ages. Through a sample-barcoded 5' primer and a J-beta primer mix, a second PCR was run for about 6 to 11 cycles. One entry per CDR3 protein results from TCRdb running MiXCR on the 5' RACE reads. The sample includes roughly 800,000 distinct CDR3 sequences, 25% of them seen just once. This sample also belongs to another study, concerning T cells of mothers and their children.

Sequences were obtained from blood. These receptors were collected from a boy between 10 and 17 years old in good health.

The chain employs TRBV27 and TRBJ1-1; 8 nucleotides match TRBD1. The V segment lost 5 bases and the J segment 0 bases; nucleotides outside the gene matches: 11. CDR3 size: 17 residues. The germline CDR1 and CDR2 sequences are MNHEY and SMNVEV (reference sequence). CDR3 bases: TGTGCCAGCAGTCCCCTGGGACAGGCTCCTTTGAACACTGAAGCTTTCTTT. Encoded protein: CASSPLGQAPLNTEAFF.

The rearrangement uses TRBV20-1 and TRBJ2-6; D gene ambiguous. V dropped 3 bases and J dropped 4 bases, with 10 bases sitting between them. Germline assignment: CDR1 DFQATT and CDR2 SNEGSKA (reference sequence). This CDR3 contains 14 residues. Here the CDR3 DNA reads TGCAGTGCTAGTGCAAGTGGGGGGGCCAACGTCCTGACTTTC. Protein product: CSASASGGANVLTF.

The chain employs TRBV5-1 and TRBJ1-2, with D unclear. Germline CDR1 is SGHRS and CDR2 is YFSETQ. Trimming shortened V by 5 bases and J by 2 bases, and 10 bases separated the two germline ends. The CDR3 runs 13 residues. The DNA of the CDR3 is TGCGCCAGCAGTGGTGTGCAGAACTATGGCTACACCTTC. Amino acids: CASSGVQNYGYTF.

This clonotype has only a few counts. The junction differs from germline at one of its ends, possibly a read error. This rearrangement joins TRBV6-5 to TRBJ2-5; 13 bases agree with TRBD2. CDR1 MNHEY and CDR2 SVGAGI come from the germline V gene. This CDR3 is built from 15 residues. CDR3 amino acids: CAGSHRLAGGETQYF. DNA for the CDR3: TGTGCCGGCAGCCACAGACTAGCGGGAGGAGAGACCCAGTACTTC.

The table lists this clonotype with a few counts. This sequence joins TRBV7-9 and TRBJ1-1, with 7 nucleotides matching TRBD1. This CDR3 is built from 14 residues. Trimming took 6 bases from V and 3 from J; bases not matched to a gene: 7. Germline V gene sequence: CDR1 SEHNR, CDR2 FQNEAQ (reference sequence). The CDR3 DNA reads TGTGCCAGCAGAAGACAGGGTTGGGACACTGAAGCTTTCTTT. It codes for CASRRQGWDTEAFF.

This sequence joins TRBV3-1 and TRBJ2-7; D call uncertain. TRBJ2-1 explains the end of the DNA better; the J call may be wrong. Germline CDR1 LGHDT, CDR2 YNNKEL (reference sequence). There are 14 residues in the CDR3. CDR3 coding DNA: TGTGCCAGCAGCCGCGGACCGGAGTACAATGAGCAGTTCTTC. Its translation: CASSRGPEYNEQFF.

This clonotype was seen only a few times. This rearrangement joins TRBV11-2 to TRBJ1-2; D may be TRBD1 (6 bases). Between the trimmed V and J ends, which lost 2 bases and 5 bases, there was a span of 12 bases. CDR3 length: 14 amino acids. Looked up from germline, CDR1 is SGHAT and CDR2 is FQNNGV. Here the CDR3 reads CASSLRGITYGYTF. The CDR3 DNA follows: TGTGCCAGCAGCTTAAGGGGGATTACTTATGGCTACACCTTC.

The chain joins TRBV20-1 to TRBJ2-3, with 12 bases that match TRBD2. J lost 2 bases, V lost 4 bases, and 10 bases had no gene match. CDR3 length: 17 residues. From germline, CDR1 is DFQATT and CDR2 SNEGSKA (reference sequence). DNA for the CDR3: TGCAGTGCTAAAAACCGACTAGCGGGAGTTTCCACAGATACGCAGTATTTT. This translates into CSAKNRLAGVSTDTQYF.

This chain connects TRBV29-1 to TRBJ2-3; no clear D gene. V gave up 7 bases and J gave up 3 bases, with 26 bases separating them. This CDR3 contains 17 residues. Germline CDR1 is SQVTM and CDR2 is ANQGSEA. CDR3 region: CSGVGPLTKEPTDTQYF. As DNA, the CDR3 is TGCAGCGGTGTGGGCCCTTTAACCAAGGAACCGACAGATACGCAGTATTTT.

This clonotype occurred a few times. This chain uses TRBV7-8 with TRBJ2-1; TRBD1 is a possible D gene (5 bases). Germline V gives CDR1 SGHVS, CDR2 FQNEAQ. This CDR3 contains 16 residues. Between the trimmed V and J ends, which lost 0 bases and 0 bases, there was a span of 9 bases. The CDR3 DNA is TGTGCCAGCAGCTTAGCAGAACAGGTCTCCTACAATGAGCAGTTCTTC. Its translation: CASSLAEQVSYNEQFF.

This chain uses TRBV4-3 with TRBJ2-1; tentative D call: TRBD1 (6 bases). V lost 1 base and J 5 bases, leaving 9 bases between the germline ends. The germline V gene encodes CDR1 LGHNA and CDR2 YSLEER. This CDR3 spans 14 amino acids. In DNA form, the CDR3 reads TGCGCCAGCAGCCAAGTGGGGGCTCACAATGAGCAGTTCTTC. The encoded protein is CASSQVGAHNEQFF.

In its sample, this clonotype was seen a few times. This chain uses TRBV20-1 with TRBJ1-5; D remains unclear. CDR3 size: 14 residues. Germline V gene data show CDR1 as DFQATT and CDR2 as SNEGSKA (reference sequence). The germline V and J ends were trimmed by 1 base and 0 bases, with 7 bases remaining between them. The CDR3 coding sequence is TGCAGTGCTAGAGTCTCGGTTAGCAATCAGCCCCAGCATTTT. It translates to CSARVSVSNQPQHF.

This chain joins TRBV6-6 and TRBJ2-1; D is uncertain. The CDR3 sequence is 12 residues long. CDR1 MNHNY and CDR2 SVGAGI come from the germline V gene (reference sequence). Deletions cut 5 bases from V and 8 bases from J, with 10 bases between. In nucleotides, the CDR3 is TGTGCCAGCAGTCTGGCCGGCGATGAGCAGTTCTTC. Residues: CASSLAGDEQFF.

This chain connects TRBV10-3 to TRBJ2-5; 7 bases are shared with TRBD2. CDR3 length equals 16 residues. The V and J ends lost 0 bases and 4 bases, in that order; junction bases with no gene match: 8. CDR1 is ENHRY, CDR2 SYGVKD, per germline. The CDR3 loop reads CAISESSTSGAETQYF. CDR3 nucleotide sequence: TGTGCCATCAGTGAGTCGTCCACGAGCGGGGCAGAGACCCAGTACTTC.

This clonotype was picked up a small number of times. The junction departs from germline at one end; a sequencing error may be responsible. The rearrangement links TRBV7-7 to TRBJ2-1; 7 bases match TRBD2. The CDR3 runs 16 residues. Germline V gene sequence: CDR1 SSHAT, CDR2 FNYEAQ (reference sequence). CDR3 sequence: CASSLSGRASYNEQLF. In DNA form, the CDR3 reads TGTGCTAGCAGCTTAAGTGGGAGGGCGTCCTACAATGAACAGCTCTTC. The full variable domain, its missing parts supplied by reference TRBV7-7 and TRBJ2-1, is GAGVSQSPRYKVTKRGQDVTLRCDPISSHATLYWYQQALGQGPEFLTYFNYEAQPDKSGLPSDRFSAERPEGSISTLTIQRTEQRDSAMYRCASSLSGRASYNEQLFGPGTRLTVL.

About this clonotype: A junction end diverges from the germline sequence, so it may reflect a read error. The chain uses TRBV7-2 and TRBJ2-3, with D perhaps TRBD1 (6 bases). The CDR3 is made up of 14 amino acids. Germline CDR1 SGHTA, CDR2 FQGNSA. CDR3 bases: TGTGCCAGCAGATTAGGGAAGAGGGGGGATACGCAGTATTTT. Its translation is CASRLGKRGDTQYF.

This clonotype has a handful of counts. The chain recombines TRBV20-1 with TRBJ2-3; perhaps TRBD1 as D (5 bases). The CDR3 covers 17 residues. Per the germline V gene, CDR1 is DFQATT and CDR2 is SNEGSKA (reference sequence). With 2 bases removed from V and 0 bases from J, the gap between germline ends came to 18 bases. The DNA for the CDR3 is TGCAGTGCTAGATCGATATCGGACACGATGAGCACAGATACGCAGTATTTT. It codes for CSARSISDTMSTDTQYF.

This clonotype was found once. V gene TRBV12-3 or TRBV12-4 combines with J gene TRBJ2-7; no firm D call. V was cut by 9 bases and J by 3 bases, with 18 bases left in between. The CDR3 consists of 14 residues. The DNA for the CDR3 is TGTGCCAGAGGGATTAGGGTTGTAGACTACGAGCAGTACTTC. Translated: CARGIRVVDYEQYF.

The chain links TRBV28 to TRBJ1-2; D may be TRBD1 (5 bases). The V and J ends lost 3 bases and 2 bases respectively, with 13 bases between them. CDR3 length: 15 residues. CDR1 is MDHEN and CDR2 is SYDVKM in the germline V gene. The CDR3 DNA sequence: TGTGCCAGCAGTTTGGGCACACCAGGGAACTATGGCTACACCTTC. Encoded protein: CASSLGTPGNYGYTF.

This CDR3 is CASRSTNYGYTF. CDR3 sequence (DNA): TGTGCCAGCAGGAGCACAAACTATGGCTACACCTTC. The chain links TRBV6-2 or TRBV6-3 to TRBJ1-2, with D unresolved. V lost 6 bases, J lost 2 bases, and 7 bases lay in between. The CDR3 extends over 12 amino acids. Germline V gives CDR1 MNHEY, CDR2 SVGEGT.